The 9 T cell receptor beta chains below come from one sample, sequenced in a study of Graves' ophthalmopathy and Graves' hyperthyroidism. Amplifying from RNA transcripts, the study obtained TCR beta CDR3 regions. First-round RT-PCR with HTBI primers preceded a second-round multiplex PCR. In TCRdb, the multiplex PCR reads were re-called with MiXCR into one record per CDR3 protein. The repertoire holds some 400,000 distinct CDR3 sequences, with around 18% as singletons. The specimen was peripheral blood. The receptors were gathered from a woman aged 18-29 years with Graves' ophthalmopathy.

This clonotype appeared many times. This chain links TRBV7-2 with TRBJ2-7, with a weak D call TRBD2 (6 bases). The germline gives CDR1 SGHTA, CDR2 FQGNSA. The CDR3 loop spans 15 amino acids. V shed 2 bases and J shed 3 bases, with 14 bases lying between them. The CDR3 spells CASSLNSRGSYEQYF. The CDR3 DNA reads TGTGCCAGCAGCTTAAATTCGCGGGGAAGCTACGAGCAGTACTTC.

This clonotype was counted ten times or more. This chain joins TRBV30 and TRBJ1-1; D is unclear. Trimming pared 4 bases from V and 1 base from J, leaving 10 bases between. This CDR3 is built from 13 residues. Germline V gene sequence: CDR1 GTSNPN, CDR2 SVGIG (reference sequence). This CDR3 is CAWTRRGNTEAFF. The CDR3 bases are TGTGCCTGGACACGTCGGGGGAACACTGAAGCTTTCTTT.

Ten or more counts support this clonotype. This rearrangement joins TRBV28 to TRBJ1-2; TRBD1 aligns across 9 bases. Germline values: CDR1 MDHEN, CDR2 SYDVKM. The CDR3 length is 14 residues. The V gene end was trimmed by 8 bases and the J gene end by 6 bases; junction bases not matched to a gene: 10. Here the CDR3 reads CASSTSGTGNGYTF. The CDR3 nucleotides read TGTGCCAGCTCTACCTCCGGGACAGGGAATGGCTACACCTTC.

This clonotype was found many times. The V and J genes are TRBV7-8 and TRBJ1-5; TRBD1 is a possible D gene (6 bases). Germline loops: CDR1 SGHVS, CDR2 FQNEAQ. The CDR3 consists of 17 residues. Trimming shortened V by 1 base and J by 2 bases, and 15 bases separated the two germline ends. CDR3 region: CASSLGGQLNGNQPQHF. CDR3 bases: TGTGCCAGCAGCTTAGGTGGACAGCTAAATGGCAATCAGCCCCAGCATTTT.

This clonotype was seen many times. Compared with germline, one end of the junction differs, possibly owing to a read error. V and J are TRBV4-1 and TRBJ2-2, with TRBD2 as a possible D gene (6 bases). This CDR3 comprises 11 residues. The germline V gene encodes CDR1 MGHRA and CDR2 YSYEKL. The DNA of the CDR3 is TGCGCCAGCAGGGAGGGTGGGGAGCCGTTTTTT. As protein: CASREGGEPFF.

This clonotype was seen repeatedly, ten times or more. V is TRBV12-3 or TRBV12-4 and J is TRBJ1-1; 10 bases match TRBD1. V was clipped by 6 bases and J by 6 bases; unmatched bases: 7. This CDR3 contains 14 residues. The CDR3 DNA reads as TGTGCCAGCAGGACAGGGGGCGCCGGGTCTGAAGCTTTCTTT. It translates to CASRTGGAGSEAFF.

This clonotype was seen at least ten times. The chain joins TRBV6-2 or TRBV6-3 to TRBJ1-5; D possibly corresponds to TRBD1 (5 bases). V gave up 3 bases and J gave up 2 bases, with 11 bases separating them. Germline CDR1 is MNHEY and CDR2 is SVGEGT. The CDR3 consists of 15 residues. The CDR3 bases are TGTGCCAGCAGTTATGGGGGAATGGGCAATCAGCCCCAGCATTTT. Encoded protein: CASSYGGMGNQPQHF.

Many counts were recorded for this clonotype. The gene calls are TRBV10-2 and TRBJ1-2; D call uncertain. Deletions cut 3 bases from V and 4 bases from J, with 15 bases between. The CDR3 loop spans 15 amino acids. CDR1 is WSHSY and CDR2 is SAAADI in the germline V gene. The CDR3 spells CASSDHSLPSYGYTF. The CDR3 nucleotides read TGCGCCAGCAGTGACCACAGTCTACCCAGCTATGGCTACACCTTC.

This chain uses TRBV28 with TRBJ1-5, with a weak D call TRBD1 (6 bases). The CDR3 length is 17 residues. Germline assignment: CDR1 MDHEN and CDR2 SYDVKM. Trimming took off 5 bases at V and 0 bases at J, with 17 bases between the two ends. The CDR3 is CASSRLLQGYSNQPQHF. CDR3 coding DNA: TGTGCCAGCAGTCGACTCTTACAGGGATATAGCAATCAGCCCCAGCATTTT.